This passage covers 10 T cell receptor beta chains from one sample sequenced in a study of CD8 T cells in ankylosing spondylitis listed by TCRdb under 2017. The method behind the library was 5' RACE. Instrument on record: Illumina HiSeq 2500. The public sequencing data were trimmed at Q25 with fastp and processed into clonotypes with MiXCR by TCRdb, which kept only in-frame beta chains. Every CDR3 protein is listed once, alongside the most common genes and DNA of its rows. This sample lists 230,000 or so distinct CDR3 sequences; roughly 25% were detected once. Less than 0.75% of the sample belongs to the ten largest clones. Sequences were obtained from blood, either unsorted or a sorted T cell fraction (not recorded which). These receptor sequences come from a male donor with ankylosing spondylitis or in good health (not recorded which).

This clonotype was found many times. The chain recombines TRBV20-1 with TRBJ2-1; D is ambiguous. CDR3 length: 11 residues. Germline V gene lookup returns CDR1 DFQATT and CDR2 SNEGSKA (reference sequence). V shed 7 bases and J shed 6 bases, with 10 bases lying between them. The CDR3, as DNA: TGCAGTGGTGGCTTCCCCAATGAGCAGTTCTTC. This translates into CSGGFPNEQFF.

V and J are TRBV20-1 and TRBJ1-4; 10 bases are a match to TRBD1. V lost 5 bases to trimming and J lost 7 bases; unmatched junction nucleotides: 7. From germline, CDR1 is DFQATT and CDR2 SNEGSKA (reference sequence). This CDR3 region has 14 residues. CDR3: CSADGTGDIEKLFF. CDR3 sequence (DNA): TGCAGTGCTGACGGGACAGGGGATATTGAAAAACTGTTTTTT.

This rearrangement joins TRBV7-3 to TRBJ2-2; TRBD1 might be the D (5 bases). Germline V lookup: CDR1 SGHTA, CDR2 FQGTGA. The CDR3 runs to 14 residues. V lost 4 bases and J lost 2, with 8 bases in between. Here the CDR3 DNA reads TGTGCCAGCAGCTACCGGACAAACACCGGGGAGCTGTTTTTT. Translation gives CASSYRTNTGELFF.

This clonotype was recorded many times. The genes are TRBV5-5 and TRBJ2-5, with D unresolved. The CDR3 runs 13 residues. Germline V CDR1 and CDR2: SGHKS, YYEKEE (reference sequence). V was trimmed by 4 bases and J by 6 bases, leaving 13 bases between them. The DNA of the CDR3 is TGTGCCAGCAGCCTATATGGGTGGCAGACCCAGTACTTC. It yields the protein CASSLYGWQTQYF. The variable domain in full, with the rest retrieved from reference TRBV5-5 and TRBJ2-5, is DAGVTQSPTHLIKTRGQQVTLRCSPISGHKSVSWYQQVLGQGPQFIFQYYEKEERGRGNFPDRFSARQFPNYSSELNVNALLLGDSALYLCASSLYGWQTQYFGPGTRLLVL.

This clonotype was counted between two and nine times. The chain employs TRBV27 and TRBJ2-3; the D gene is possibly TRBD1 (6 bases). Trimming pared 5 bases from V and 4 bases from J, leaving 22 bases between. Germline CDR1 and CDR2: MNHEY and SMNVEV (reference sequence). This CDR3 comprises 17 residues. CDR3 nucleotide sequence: TGTGCCAGCAGTCCGATTCCCGGGACATACAATTCAGATACGCAGTATTTT. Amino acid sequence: CASSPIPGTYNSDTQYF.

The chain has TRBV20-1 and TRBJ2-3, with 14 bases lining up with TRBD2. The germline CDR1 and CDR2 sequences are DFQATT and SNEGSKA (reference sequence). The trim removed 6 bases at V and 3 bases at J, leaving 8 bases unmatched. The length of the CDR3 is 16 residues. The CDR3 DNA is TGCAGTGCCACGACTAGCGGGGGGGCCGGTACAGATACGCAGTATTTT. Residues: CSATTSGGAGTDTQYF.

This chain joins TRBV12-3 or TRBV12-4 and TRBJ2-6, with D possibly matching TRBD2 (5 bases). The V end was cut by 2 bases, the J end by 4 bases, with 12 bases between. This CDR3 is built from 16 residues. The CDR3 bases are TGTGCCAGCAGTTTAACATCCGGGAAAGGGGCCAACGTCCTGACTTTC. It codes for CASSLTSGKGANVLTF.

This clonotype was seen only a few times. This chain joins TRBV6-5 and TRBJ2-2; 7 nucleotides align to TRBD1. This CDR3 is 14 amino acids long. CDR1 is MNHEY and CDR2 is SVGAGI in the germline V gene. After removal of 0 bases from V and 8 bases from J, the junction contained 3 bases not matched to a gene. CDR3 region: CASSYSVTGGELFF. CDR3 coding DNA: TGTGCCAGCAGTTACTCAGTGACAGGGGGGGAGCTGTTTTTT.

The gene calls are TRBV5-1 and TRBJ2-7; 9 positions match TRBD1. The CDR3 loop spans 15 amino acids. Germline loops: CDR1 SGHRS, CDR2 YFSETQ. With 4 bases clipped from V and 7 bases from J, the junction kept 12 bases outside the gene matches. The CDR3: CASSSDGTGYVEQYF. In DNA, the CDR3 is TGCGCCAGCAGCAGTGACGGGACAGGGTATGTGGAGCAGTACTTC.

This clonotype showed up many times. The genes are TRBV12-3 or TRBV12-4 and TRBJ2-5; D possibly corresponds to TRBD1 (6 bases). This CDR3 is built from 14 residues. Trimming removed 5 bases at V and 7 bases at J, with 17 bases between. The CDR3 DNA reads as TGTGCCAGCAGTCCTAGTACAGGGTCGGGGACCCAGTACTTC. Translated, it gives CASSPSTGSGTQYF.